These T cell receptor beta chains were read from a single sample in a study of blood T cell dynamics during melanoma immunotherapy. Some clones are missing from TCRdb's copy, which holds only in-frame ones; the method was immunoSEQ multiplex PCR. The sample contains more than 15,000 clones, about 80% of which appear only once. Specimen: blood, collected from a patient treated with checkpoint blockade. The receptors come from a human donor with melanoma. Each CDR3 is given with its conserved first and last residue. The D gene is left open where the match is weak. The size of a clone is reported for some rows only, either as once, few or many, or as a class for expanded clones.

D gene,V gene,J gene,clone size,CDR3 protein,CDR3 DNA
.,TRBV28,TRBJ2-1,.,CASSLSTLNEQFF,TGTGCCAGCAGTTTATCCACCCTGAATGAGCAGTTCTTC
.,TRBV11-3,TRBJ2-1,.,CASSFAAGGLNEQFF,TGTGCCAGCAGCTTTGCAGCGGGCGGTTTGAATGAGCAGTTCTTC
.,TRBV30,TRBJ1-6,.,CAWRLAGYNSPLHF,TGTGCCTGGAGATTGGCAGGCTATAATTCACCCCTCCACTTT
TRBD2,TRBV2,TRBJ2-7,once,CASSERLAGGVEQYF,TGTGCCAGCAGTGAACGGCTAGCGGGAGGTGTTGAGCAGTACTTC
.,TRBV5-1,TRBJ2-7,.,CASSFLQPGSYEQYF,TGCGCCAGCAGCTTCCTGCAGCCCGGGAGCTACGAGCAGTACTTC
.,TRBV5-1,TRBJ2-1,once,CASSLTGESYNEQFF,TGCGCCAGCAGCTTGACAGGCGAATCCTACAATGAGCAGTTCTTC
.,TRBV6-6,TRBJ1-3,.,CASSYFPDLGNTIYF,TGTGCCAGCAGTTACTTCCCGGACCTTGGAAACACCATATATTTT
TRBD2,TRBV6-6,TRBJ2-7,.,CASSYATAGAYEQYF,TGTGCCAGCAGTTACGCCACAGCGGGAGCATACGAGCAGTACTTC
TRBD2,TRBV5-6,TRBJ2-7,once,CASSFTLAGDRSAHEQYF,TGTGCCAGCAGCTTCACCCTAGCGGGAGATAGGTCGGCCCACGAGCAGTACTTC
.,TRBV2,TRBJ1-5,.,CASSGGPLFAQHF,TGTGCCAGCAGTGGGGGCCCTTTGTTTGCCCAGCATTTT
.,TRBV5-1,TRBJ2-2,.,CASSLSGAGELFF,TGCGCCAGCAGCTTATCAGGGGCCGGGGAGCTGTTTTTT
.,TRBV11-2,TRBJ2-1,once,CASSPHSNEQFF,TGTGCCAGCAGCCCCCATTCCAATGAGCAGTTCTTC
.,TRBV2,TRBJ2-6,.,CASSLPGSGANVLTF,TGTGCCAGCAGTCTCCCCGGGTCAGGGGCCAACGTCCTGACTTTC
.,TRBV18,TRBJ2-7,.,CASSPNQVDEQYF,TGTGCCAGCTCGCCAAATCAGGTTGACGAGCAGTACTTC
TRBD1,TRBV6-1,TRBJ1-1,.,CASSLTGAYTEAFF,TGTGCCAGCAGTTTGACAGGGGCGTACACTGAAGCTTTCTTT
.,TRBV4-1,TRBJ1-6,.,CASSQVSGTMSPLHF,TGCGCCAGCAGCCAAGTTAGCGGGACGATGTCGCCCCTCCACTTT
.,TRBV29-1,TRBJ2-1,.,CSVEGERYSYNEQFF,TGCAGCGTGGAAGGGGAGCGGTACTCCTACAATGAGCAGTTCTTC
.,TRBV5-1,TRBJ2-7,few,CASSLERSYEQYF,TGCGCCAGCAGCTTGGAGCGGTCCTACGAGCAGTACTTC
.,TRBV29-1,TRBJ2-5,few,CSVSVEVETQYF,TGCAGCGTCAGTGTGGAGGTGGAGACCCAGTACTTC
.,TRBV19,TRBJ2-1,.,CASSIPPRGSLTYNEQFF,TGTGCCAGTAGTATCCCCCCTCGGGGGAGTTTAACCTACAATGAGCAGTTCTTC
.,TRBV6-6,TRBJ1-1,.,CASSYLGWTEAFF,TGTGCCAGCAGTTACCTGGGGTGGACTGAAGCTTTCTTT
.,TRBV19,TRBJ1-2,few,CASSIGGGYGYTF,TGTGCCAGTAGTATTGGGGGAGGCTATGGCTACACCTTC
.,TRBV28,TRBJ2-7,.,CASSINSYEQYF,TGTGCCAGCAGTATCAACTCCTACGAGCAGTACTTC
.,TRBV11-2,TRBJ2-7,.,CASSLGRGGLHEQYF,TGTGCCAGCAGCTTAGGTCGTGGCGGGCTCCACGAGCAGTACTTC
.,TRBV19,TRBJ2-2,.,CASSFSGTTGELFF,TGTGCCAGTAGTTTCTCCGGGACCACCGGGGAGCTGTTTTTT
.,TRBV27,TRBJ1-2,few,CASSFEGNYGYTF,TGTGCCAGCAGTTTTGAGGGAAACTATGGCTACACCTTC
TRBD1,TRBV9,TRBJ2-3,few,CASSVGTGGDTQYF,TGTGCCAGCAGCGTCGGGACAGGGGGGGATACGCAGTATTTT
.,TRBV7-9,TRBJ1-1,.,CASSLVGGAMNTEAFF,TGTGCCAGCAGCTTAGTTGGGGGCGCCATGAACACTGAAGCTTTCTTT
TRBD2,TRBV7-3,TRBJ2-4,once,CASSLTSGSIENIQYF,TGTGCCAGCAGCTTGACTAGCGGGAGTATTGAAAACATTCAGTACTTC